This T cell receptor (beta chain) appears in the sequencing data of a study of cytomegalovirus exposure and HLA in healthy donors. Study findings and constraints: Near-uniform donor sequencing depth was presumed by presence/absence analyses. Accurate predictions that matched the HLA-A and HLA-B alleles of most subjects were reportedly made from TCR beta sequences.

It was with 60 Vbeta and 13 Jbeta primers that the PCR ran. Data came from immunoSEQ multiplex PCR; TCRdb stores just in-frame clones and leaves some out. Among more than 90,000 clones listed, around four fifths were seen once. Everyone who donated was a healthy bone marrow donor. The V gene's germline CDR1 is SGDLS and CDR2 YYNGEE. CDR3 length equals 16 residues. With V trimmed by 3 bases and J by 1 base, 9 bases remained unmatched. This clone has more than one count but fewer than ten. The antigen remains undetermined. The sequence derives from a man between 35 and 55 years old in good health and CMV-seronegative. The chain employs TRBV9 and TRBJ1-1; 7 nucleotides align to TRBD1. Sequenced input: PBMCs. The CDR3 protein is CASSGRQGGGNTEAFF. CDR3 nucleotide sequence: TGTGCCAGCAGCGGGCGACAGGGTGGTGGGAACACTGAAGCTTTCTTT.